This T cell receptor (beta chain) comes out of a study of a mutant IDH1 vaccine in newly diagnosed glioma. Comments on this clone: Its cognate antigen is unknown.

Measured with immunoSEQ multiplex PCR; TCRdb has only the in-frame clones, and not every one. The table records about 53,000 clones, about three quarters of them present only once. Germline loops: CDR1 LGHNT, CDR2 FRNRAP. The V end lost 8 bases, the J end lost 5 bases, and 15 bases lay between the germline ends. CDR3 length: 14 amino acids. Regarding time point: week 23, last vaccination. Alongside topical imiquimod, each dose of vaccine comprised 300 ug of mutant IDH1 20-mer peptide. This receptor was identified in a woman between 40 and 55 years old with glioma. Some clones in this sample may be carry-over from other donors' samples. The chain recombines TRBV12-5 with TRBJ2-2; D gene uncertain. The specimen was PBMCs, collected from a glioma patient whose treatment included an IDH1 peptide vaccine. This CDR3 is CASHAETLTGELFF. The CDR3 nucleotides read TGTGCTAGTCACGCAGAAACTCTTACCGGGGAGCTGTTTTTT.